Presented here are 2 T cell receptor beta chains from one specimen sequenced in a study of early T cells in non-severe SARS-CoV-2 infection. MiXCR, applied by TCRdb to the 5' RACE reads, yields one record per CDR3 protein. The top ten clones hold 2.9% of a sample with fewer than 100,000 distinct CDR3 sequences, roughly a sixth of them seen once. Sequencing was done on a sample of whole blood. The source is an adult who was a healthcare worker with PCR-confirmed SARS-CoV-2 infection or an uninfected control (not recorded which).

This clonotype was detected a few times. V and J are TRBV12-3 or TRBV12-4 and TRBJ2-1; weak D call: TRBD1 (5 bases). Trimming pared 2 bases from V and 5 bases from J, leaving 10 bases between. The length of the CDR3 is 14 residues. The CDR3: CASSLFRRDNEQFF. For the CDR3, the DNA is TGTGCCAGCAGTTTATTCCGCAGGGACAATGAGCAGTTCTTC.

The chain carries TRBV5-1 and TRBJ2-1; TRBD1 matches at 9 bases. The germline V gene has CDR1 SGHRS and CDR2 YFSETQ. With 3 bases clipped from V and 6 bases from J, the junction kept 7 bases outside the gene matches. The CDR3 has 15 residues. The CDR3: CASSSQPGQGNEQFF. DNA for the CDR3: TGCGCCAGCAGCTCCCAGCCGGGACAGGGCAATGAGCAGTTCTTC.